A few counts support the clone carrying this T cell receptor (beta chain). These data belong to a study of PD-L1 blockade in urothelial cancer. As to time point: pretreatment peripheral blood. Some clones are missing from TCRdb's copy, which holds only in-frame ones; the method was immunoSEQ multiplex PCR. Counted here are tens of thousands of clones, 90% occurring once; the ten biggest clones make up around 1.7%. Germline V gives CDR1 LGHNA, CDR2 YSLEER. V shed 0 bases, J shed 1 base, and the junction held 6 bases outside the gene matches. The CDR3 has 16 residues. This TCR derives from a man aged 60 to 69 with urothelial cancer. The specimen comprised PBMCs, sampled around atezolizumab (anti-PD-L1) treatment. The chain is built from TRBV4-3 and TRBJ2-7; 7 positions agree with TRBD1. CDR3 residues: CASSQDRQGSSYEQYF. The DNA of the CDR3 is TGCGCCAGCAGCCAAGATCGACAGGGTAGTTCCTACGAGCAGTACTTC.